This T cell receptor beta chain was captured by sequencing in a study of cytomegalovirus exposure and HLA in healthy donors. Germline CDR1 is SGHVS and CDR2 is FNYEAQ. CDR3 size: 14 residues. This clone was detected only a few times. The PCR had 60 Vbeta and 13 Jbeta primers. Assay: immunoSEQ multiplex PCR; the TCRdb copy retains only in-frame clones and omits some. The sample contains 85,000 to 130,000 clones, roughly 80% of which appear only once. This clonotype originated in a man in his forties in good health and CMV-seronegative. The rearrangement uses TRBV7-6 and TRBJ2-5; D remains ambiguous. The end of the DNA is better explained by TRBJ2-7, so the J call may be wrong. The sample consisted of PBMCs. For the CDR3, the DNA is TGTGCCAGCAGCCTCTCCCCGGACTCCTACGAGCAGTACTTC. Protein product: CASSLSPDSYEQYF.